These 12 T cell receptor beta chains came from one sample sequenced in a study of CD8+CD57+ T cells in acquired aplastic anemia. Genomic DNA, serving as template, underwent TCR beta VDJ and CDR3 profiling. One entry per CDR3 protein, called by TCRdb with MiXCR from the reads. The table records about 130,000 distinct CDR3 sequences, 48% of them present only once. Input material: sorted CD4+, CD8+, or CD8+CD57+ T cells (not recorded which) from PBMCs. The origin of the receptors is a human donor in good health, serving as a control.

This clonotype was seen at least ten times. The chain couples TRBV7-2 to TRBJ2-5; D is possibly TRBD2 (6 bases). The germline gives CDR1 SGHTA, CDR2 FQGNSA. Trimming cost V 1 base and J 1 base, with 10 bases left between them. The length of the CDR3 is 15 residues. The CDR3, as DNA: TGTGCCAGCAGCTTAGTAGCGGATCCCCAAGAGACCCAGTACTTC. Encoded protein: CASSLVADPQETQYF.

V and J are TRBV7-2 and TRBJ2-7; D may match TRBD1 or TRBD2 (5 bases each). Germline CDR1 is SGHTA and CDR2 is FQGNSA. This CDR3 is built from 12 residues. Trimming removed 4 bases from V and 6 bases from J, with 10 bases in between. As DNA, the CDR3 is TGTGCCAGCAGCTCCTCAGGGACCGAGCAGTACTTC. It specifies CASSSSGTEQYF. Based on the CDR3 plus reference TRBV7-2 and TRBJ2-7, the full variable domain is GAGVSQSPSNKVTEKGKDVELRCDPISGHTALYWYRQSLGQGLEFLIYFQGNSAPDKSGLPSDRFSAERTGGSVSTLTIQRTQQEDSAVYLCASSSSGTEQYFGPGTRLTVT.

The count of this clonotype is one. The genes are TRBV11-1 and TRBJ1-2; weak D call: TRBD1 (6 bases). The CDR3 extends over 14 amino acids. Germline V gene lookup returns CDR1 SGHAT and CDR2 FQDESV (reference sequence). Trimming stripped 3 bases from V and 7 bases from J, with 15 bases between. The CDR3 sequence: CASSFGRGSLGYTF. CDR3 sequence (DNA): TGTGCCAGCAGCTTCGGGAGGGGGTCACTTGGCTACACCTTC. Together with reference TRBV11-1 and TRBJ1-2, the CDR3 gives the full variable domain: EAEVAQSPRYKITEKSQAVAFWCDPISGHATLYWYRQILGQGPELLVQFQDESVVDDSQLPKDRFSAERLKGVDSTLKIQPAELGDSAMYLCASSFGRGSLGYTFGSGTRLTVV.

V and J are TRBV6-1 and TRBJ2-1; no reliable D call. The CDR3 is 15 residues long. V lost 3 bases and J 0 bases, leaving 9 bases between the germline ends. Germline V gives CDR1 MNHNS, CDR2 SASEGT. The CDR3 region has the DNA TGTGCCAGCAGTGATGATAGGTCCTCCTACAATGAGCAGTTCTTC. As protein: CASSDDRSSYNEQFF.

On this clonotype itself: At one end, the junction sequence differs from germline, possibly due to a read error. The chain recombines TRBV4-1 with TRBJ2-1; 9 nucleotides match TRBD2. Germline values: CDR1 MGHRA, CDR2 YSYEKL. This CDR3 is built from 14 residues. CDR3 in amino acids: CANSPAGGGNEQFF. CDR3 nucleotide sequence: TGCGCCAACAGCCCAGCGGGGGGAGGAAATGAGCAGTTCTTC.

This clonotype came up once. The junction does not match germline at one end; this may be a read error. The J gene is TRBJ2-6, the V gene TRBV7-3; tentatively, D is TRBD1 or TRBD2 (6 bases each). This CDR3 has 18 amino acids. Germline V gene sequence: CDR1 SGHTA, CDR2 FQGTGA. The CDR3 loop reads CASSPGWGAHSGANALTF. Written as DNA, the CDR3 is TGTGCCAGCAGCCCCGGATGGGGGGCACACTCTGGAGCCAACGCCCTGACTTTC.

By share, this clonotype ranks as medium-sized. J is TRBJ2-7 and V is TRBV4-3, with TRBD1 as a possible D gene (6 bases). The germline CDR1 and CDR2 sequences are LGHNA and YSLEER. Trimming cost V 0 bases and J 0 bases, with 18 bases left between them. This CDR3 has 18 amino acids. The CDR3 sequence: CASSQDYTVTGSSYEQYF. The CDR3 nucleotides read TGCGCCAGCAGCCAAGATTACACAGTTACAGGGAGCTCCTACGAGCAGTACTTC.

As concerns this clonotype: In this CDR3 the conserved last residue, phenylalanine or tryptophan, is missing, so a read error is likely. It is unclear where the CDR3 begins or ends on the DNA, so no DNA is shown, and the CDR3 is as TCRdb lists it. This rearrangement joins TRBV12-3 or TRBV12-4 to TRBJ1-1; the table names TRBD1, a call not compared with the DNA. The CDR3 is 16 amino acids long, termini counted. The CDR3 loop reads CASSPERGGTNTETFL.

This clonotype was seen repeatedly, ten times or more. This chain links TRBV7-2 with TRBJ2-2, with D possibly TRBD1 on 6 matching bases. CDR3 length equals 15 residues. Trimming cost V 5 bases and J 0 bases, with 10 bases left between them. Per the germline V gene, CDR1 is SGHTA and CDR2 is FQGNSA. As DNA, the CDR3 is TGTGCCAGCAGCCTGAGACAGGCGAACACCGGGGAGCTGTTTTTT. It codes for CASSLRQANTGELFF.

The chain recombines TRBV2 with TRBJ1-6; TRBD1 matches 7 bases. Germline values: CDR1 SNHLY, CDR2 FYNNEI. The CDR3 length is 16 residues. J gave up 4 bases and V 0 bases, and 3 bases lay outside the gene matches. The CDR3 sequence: CASSEAGQAYNSPLHF. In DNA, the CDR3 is TGTGCCAGCAGTGAAGCAGGACAGGCATATAATTCACCCCTCCACTTT.

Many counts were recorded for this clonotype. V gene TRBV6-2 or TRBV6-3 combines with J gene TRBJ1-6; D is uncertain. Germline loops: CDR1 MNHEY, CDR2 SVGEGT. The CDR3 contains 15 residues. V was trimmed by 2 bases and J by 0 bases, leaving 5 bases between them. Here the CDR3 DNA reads TGTGCCAGCAGTTACGACCGCTCCTATAATTCACCCCTCCACTTT. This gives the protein CASSYDRSYNSPLHF.

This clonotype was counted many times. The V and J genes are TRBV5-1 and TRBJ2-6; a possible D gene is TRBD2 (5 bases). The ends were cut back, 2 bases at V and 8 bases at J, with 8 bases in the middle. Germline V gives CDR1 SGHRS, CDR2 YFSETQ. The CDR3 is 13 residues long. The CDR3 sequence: CASSFGETNVLTF. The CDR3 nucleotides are TGCGCCAGCAGCTTCGGGGAAACCAACGTCCTGACTTTC.